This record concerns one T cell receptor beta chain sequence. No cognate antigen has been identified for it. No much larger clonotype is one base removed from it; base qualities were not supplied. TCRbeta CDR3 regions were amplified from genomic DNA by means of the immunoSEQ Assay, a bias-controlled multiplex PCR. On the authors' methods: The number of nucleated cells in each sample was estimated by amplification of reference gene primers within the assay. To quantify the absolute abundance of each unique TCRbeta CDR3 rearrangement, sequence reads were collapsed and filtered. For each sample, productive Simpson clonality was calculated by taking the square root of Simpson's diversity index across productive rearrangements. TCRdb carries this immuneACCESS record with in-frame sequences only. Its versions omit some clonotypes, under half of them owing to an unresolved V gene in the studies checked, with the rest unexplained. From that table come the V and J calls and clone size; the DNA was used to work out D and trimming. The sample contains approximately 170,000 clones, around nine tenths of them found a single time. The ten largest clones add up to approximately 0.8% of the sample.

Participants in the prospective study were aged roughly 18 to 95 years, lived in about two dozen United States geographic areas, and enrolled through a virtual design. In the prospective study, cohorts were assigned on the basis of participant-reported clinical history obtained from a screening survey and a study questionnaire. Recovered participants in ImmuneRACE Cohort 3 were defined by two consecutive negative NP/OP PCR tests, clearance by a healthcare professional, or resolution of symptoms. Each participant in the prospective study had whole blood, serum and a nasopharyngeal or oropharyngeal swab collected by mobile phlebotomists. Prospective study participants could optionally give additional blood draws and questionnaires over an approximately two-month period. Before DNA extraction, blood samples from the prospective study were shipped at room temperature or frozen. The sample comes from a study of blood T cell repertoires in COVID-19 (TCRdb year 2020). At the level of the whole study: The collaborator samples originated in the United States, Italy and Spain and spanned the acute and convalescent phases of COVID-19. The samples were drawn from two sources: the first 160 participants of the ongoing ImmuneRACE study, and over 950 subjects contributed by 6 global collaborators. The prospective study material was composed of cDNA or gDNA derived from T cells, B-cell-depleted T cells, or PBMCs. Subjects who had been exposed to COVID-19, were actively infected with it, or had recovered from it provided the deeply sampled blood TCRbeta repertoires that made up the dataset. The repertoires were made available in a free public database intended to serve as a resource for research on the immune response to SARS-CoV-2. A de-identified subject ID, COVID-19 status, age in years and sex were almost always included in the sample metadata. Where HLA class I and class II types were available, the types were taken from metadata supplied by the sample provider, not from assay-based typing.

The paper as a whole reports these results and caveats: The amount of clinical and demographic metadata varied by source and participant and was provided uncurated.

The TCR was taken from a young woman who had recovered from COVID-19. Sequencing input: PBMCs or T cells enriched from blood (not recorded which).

The CDR3 sequence is CASGLVRGGAGVPDTQYF. The DNA sequence is as follows: TGTGCTAGTGGTTTGGTGAGGGGTGGAGCGGGGGTCCCGGATACGCAGTATTTT. Recombination joined TRBV12-5 with TRBJ2-3; 8 bases in the junction line up with TRBD2. The CDR3 contains 18 residues, cysteine and phenylalanine counted. Of the read, only the CDR3 DNA is kept; its 54 bases are in frame from base 1. CDR1 LGHNT and CDR2 FRNRAP were looked up in the germline V gene. V has 0 bases trimmed and J has 6 bases trimmed; junction bases matching no gene number 14.